This T cell receptor (beta chain) was found in a study of cytomegalovirus exposure and HLA in healthy donors (TCRdb year 2017). The study in broad terms: According to an earlier analysis of a few hundred of the donors, about 179 million T cells yielded roughly 110 million unique TCR beta sequences and around 300 Gb of sequence data. About 330 gigabases of sequencing data and approximately 92 million unique TCR sequences made up an early release that covered nearly 650 HLA-typed donors. Among the roughly 400 genotyped donors, 75% to 90% belonged to the genetic ancestry cluster associated with self-reported Caucasian donors. The study aimed to test whether cataloging public T cell receptors could reveal signatures of past pathogen exposure. Using immunosequencing, the study profiled T cell repertoires from about 620 subjects and related those repertoires to cytomegalovirus serostatus. Along with the approximately 650-subject first cohort, a separate validation cohort of about 110 different subjects was used. High-throughput TCR immunosequencing, statistical association of individual TCRs with disease status, and machine learning were combined to predict cytomegalovirus infection status. In a later analysis, previously published TCR beta repertoires from 600 to 850 donors were re-analyzed and high-resolution HLA genotyping was added so that TCR occurrence patterns could be studied. In the later analysis, no new phenotypic data were used to find candidate immune exposures; instead, reliance was placed on TCR beta sequences and their occurrence across donors. An earlier analysis of more than 450 of the donors used high-throughput TCR beta sequencing to judge whether each TCR beta V gene segment behaved as functional or pseudogenic. Donor age, sex, ethnicity and CMV serostatus were compiled alongside the repertoire data. A later genetic analysis took genome-wide SNP genotypes for about three fifths of the 666 donors and used that subset as a discovery cohort. All discovery cohort repertoires had been generated on a single sequencing platform. Both class I and class II loci were covered by HLA typing, at four-digit resolution. The number of donors typed differed by locus, with roughly 620-630 for A, B, C, DRB1 and DQB1, around 500 for DQA1, nearly 610 for DPA1, and over 400 for DPB1. Four or five DR-DQ haplotypes were handled as single units for association and clustering because linkage in the cohort was strong. Among about 360 genotyped donors of the cohort, an average of approximately 240,000 unique TCR beta nucleotide sequences were sequenced per donor, around 20% of them non-productive. Study-wide findings and limitations: The sequencing pipeline was judged likely to have produced a cluster of highly shared sequence variants as a technical artifact. A later analysis associated 15,000 to 20,000 TCR beta sequences with specific HLA alleles at a false discovery rate of 0.05. In a later analysis, most CMV-associated TCR beta chains were found to appear HLA-restricted, with HLA associations seemingly driven largely by CMV exposure. When HLA alleles, especially DR and DQ, strongly co-occurred, TCR associations were difficult to assign to individual alleles. The only immune exposure information available for the cohort was CMV serostatus. In a later analysis, several top co-occurrence clusters were reported to appear linked to parvovirus B19, influenza, CMV and Epstein-Barr virus. A further reported finding was that TCR beta sequences accurately predicted the HLA-A and HLA-B alleles for most subjects in the first cohort. A few of the identified cytomegalovirus-associated TCR beta chains were confirmed in vitro to be specific for cytomegalovirus antigens. An earlier analysis of approximately 570 of the donors showed that most TCR beta V segments appeared in productive rearrangements either about 87% or about 30% of the time, which broadly matched IMGT annotations. Correlated functional status among segregating V segments might reflect linkage disequilibrium, but an unknown experimental factor could not be ruled out. In a later analysis, the rate of TCR association differed among HLA loci, with DRB1 alleles having the most associated TCRs and HLA-C alleles having the fewest. The classifier was reported to diagnose cytomegalovirus status with high specificity and sensitivity in both the original and validation cohorts. In this cohort, only TCR beta chains were sequenced, and detectable features were limited by the absence of alpha or paired-chain data. Sequencing depth was assumed to be roughly uniform across donors in the presence/absence analyses, though that assumption may not hold. A later genetic analysis reported fewer N-insertions in productive TCRs among donors in an Asian-associated ancestry cluster than the roughly 670-donor mean. Because counts were too low, roughly 17 rarely observed V segments, including chromosome 9 orphons, were left out of the earlier analysis of approximately 500 of the donors. The 87-base-pair reads could not distinguish some IMGT-functional V segments, including TRBV6-2 and TRBV6-3, so those segments were excluded. It was suggested by the authors that the approach could potentially be generalized to other disease states and immunological phenotypes. An association between a missense DCLRE1C variant and V-gene and J-gene trimming of TCR beta chains was found in a later genetic analysis and replicated in an independent cohort. While some public TCRs were present in many individuals, most TCR sequences turned up only very rarely across donors. Because HLA typing was missing for some donors at each locus, association tests included only the typed subset. A total of roughly 160 TCR beta chains were listed by the study as associated with cytomegalovirus. A later analysis found that HLA-associated TCR beta chains were more clonally expanded and had lower generation probabilities than equally common non-associated chains.

The library was produced with the immunoSEQ multiplex PCR assay. A mixture of 60 forward primers for TCR Vbeta segments and 13 reverse primers for TCR Jbeta segments was used in the multiplex PCR. The CDR3 region of rearranged TCR beta genes was amplified from genomic DNA with a multiplex PCR assay. The Illumina HiSeq System was used to sequence the amplified TCR beta libraries as 87-base-pair reads. The original pipeline was this. In a later analysis, 80 million or so unique TCR beta chains were counted across the approximately 640 repertoires, and roughly 11 million of these chains were shared by at least two donors. Raw reads were error-corrected and collapsed into unique sequences with a nearest-neighbor algorithm that merged closely related sequences to remove PCR and sequencing errors. CDR3 sequences were aligned to IMGT reference sequences to assign V, D and J gene segments. For a sequence to be retained, a match of at least six nucleotides to both a V gene segment and a J gene segment was required. A rearrangement counted as productive if the CDR3 had no stop codons and remained in frame with V and J, and every other rearrangement counted as non-productive. CDR3 was defined according to IMGT convention as the region running from the second conserved V-encoded cysteine to the conserved J-encoded phenylalanine. In an earlier analysis of roughly 580 of the donors, sequences lacking an unambiguous match to a single V gene segment were excluded. In an earlier analysis of several hundred of the donors, V segments were called functional above 56.7% productive rearrangements and were called segregating when the between-donor standard deviation exceeded 5%. A statistical classification framework was built for diagnosing cytomegalovirus status from the catalog of TCR beta chain sequences. In a later analysis, V and J genes were assigned by comparing TCR nucleotide sequences against IMGT/GENE-DB human TR gene sequences. In a later analysis, CDR3 sequences and most-parsimonious VDJ recombination scenarios were assigned using the TCRdist pipeline. In a later analysis, every TCR beta chain was defined by the combination of its CDR3 amino acid sequence and its V-gene family, and reads without a unique V-gene family were dropped. As a way to deal with suspected cross-contamination and a sequencing artifact, a later analysis dropped 450 to 700 nucleotide sequences that were highly shared and had low generation probability. A later analysis calculated a clonal expansion index for each public chain from normalized within-repertoire ranks of inferred template counts. A later analysis computed generation probabilities with a VDJ recombination model fitted to out-of-frame rearrangements, and checked the results against IGoR. Hypergeometric tests were used in a later analysis to score TCR-TCR, TCR-HLA and TCR-CMV co-occurrence, with a repertoire-size bias correction applied to the TCR pairs. A later analysis estimated false discovery rates by permuting HLA or CMV assignments 20 times. A later analysis grouped co-occurring TCRs with DBSCAN, adding TCRdist sequence similarity when clustering within HLA-allele-positive subsets. Repertoires with fewer than 30,000 or more than 120,000 public chains, plus five repertoires with anomalous nucleotide sharing, were excluded from co-occurrence clustering. TCRdb re-hosts the immuneACCESS table, in-frame sequences only. Its copies lack some clones; in the studies checked, an unresolved V gene accounts for under half of them, and the cause for the rest is not known. V, J and clone size are taken as reported in that table, and D and trimming were inferred from the DNA itself. This sample lists about 130,000 clones; 80% were detected once. The top ten clonotypes cover about 9.2% of the sample.

The CDR3 has 15 amino acids, counting the end cysteine and phenylalanine. Of all the DNA, just the CDR3 is kept, 45 bases in frame from base 1. Trimming removed 2 bases from V and 2 bases from J; the gene matches leave 0 bases unexplained. CDR1 MNHNY and CDR2 SVGAGI are derived from the germline V gene (reference sequence). This clone turned up a few times. Its cognate antigen has yet to be identified. Per-base quality was not reported, and no clone a single base away is much larger than it. The cohort consisted of 600 to 700 healthy bone marrow donors. All cohort members were sampled while nominally healthy, although unrecorded immune exposures were likely present. The donor tested CMV seropositive, placing the donor among the 289 seropositive members of the cohort. A peripheral blood sample was collected from each donor, and TCR beta sequencing was performed on peripheral blood mononuclear cells. Genomic DNA was extracted from the blood cell samples with the Qiagen DNeasy Blood Extraction Kit.

This sequence was found in a man aged 25-40 years in good health and CMV-seropositive. This chain is built from TRBV6-6 and TRBJ1-5; 10 bases in between match TRBD1. Sequences were obtained from PBMCs. This receptor carries the CDR3 CASSYGTGGNQPQHF. The DNA sequence reads TGTGCCAGCAGTTACGGGACAGGGGGCAATCAGCCCCAGCATTTT.